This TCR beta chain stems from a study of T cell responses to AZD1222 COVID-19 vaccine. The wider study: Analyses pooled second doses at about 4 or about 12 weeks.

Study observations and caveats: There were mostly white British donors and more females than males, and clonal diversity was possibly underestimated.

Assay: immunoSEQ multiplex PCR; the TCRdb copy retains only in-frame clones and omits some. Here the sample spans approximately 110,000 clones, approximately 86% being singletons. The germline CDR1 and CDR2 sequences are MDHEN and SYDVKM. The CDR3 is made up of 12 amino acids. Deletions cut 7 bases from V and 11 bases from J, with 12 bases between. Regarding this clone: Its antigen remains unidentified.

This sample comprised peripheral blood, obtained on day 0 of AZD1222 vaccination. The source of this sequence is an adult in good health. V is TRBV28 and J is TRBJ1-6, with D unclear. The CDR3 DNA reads TGTGCCAGCACCATGAACCGGGCACCCCTCCACTTT. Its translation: CASTMNRAPLHF.